The 10 T cell receptor beta chains below all came from one sample that was sequenced in a study of blood T cell repertoires in COVID-19. Profiling relied on immunoSEQ multiplex PCR, and the TCRdb table lists in-frame clones only, not all of them. The sample shows about 120,000 clones, just under 80% of them seen only once. The sequencing input was peripheral blood. Receptors originate from a man in his 60s with active or convalescent COVID-19.

The rearrangement links TRBV4-3 to TRBJ2-3, with a possible D match to TRBD2 (5 bases). Trimming stripped 1 base from V and 2 bases from J, with 7 bases between. The CDR3 is 14 amino acids. The germline CDR1 and CDR2 sequences are LGHNA and YSLEER. The chain's CDR3 is CASSQGLLTDTQYF. The CDR3 nucleotides read TGCGCCAGCAGCCAAGGACTACTCACAGATACGCAGTATTTT.

This chain uses TRBV6-1 with TRBJ1-5; no clear D. V lost 3 bases and J 3 bases, leaving 6 bases between the germline ends. The CDR3 has 13 amino acids. Germline values: CDR1 MNHNS, CDR2 SASEGT. The CDR3 region is CASSDGNNQPQHF. The DNA of the CDR3 is TGTGCCAGCAGTGACGGGAACAATCAGCCCCAGCATTTT.

The chain uses TRBV6-2 or TRBV6-3 and TRBJ1-2, with D possibly TRBD1 on 6 matching bases. Germline-derived CDR1 and CDR2 are MNHEY and SVGEGT. Between the trimmed V and J ends, which lost 5 bases and 1 base, there was a span of 20 bases. CDR3 length: 17 amino acids. The CDR3 coding sequence is TGTGCCAGCAGTCCACTTCTATACCGGGACAATAACTATGGCTACACCTTC. Amino acids: CASSPLLYRDNNYGYTF.

V is TRBV4-1 and J is TRBJ1-5; 12 bases map to TRBD1. V dropped 1 base and J dropped 5; count of bases not matched to a gene: 6. The CDR3 consists of 17 residues. Germline assignment: CDR1 MGHRA and CDR2 YSYEKL. CDR3 bases: TGCGCCAGCAGCCAAGGATACGGGACAGGGGGCGATCAGCCCCAGCATTTT. Translated, it gives CASSQGYGTGGDQPQHF.

This chain connects TRBV27 to TRBJ2-5; no clear D gene. The ends were cut back, 7 bases at V and 0 bases at J, with 12 bases in the middle. The CDR3 contains 14 residues. Germline lookup yields CDR1 MNHEY and CDR2 SMNVEV (reference sequence). The CDR3 protein is CASKKSEYQETQYF. CDR3 nucleotides: TGTGCCAGCAAAAAATCGGAGTACCAAGAGACCCAGTACTTC.

Written as DNA, the CDR3 is TGTGCCAGCAGTTACTGTTACAGGGGGTCCTACGAGCAGTACTTC. Protein sequence: CASSYCYRGSYEQYF. The gene calls are TRBV6-7 and TRBJ2-7; 8 bases fit TRBD1. TRBV6-7 is an ORF, with its function uncertain. The CDR3 totals 15 residues. Losses at the gene ends were 1 base for V and 1 base for J; bases not matched to a gene: 3.

The chain is built from TRBV4-3 and TRBJ1-3; TRBD1 is a possible D gene (6 bases). Germline lookup yields CDR1 LGHNA and CDR2 YSLEER. CDR3 size: 14 residues. Trimming stripped 4 bases from V and 4 bases from J, with 11 bases between. CDR3 loop: CASSRGTSGNTIYF. In DNA, the CDR3 is TGCGCCAGCAGCCGGGGGACATCCGGAAACACCATATATTTT.

With regard to this clone: Additional DNA sequences in this sample encode the identical CDR3. The V gene is TRBV9, the J gene TRBJ2-5; tentatively, D is TRBD2 (5 bases). Germline V gives CDR1 SGDLS, CDR2 YYNGEE. CDR3 size: 13 residues. V lost 0 bases and J lost 5, with 8 bases in between. This chain's CDR3 is CASSVGGSETQYF. As DNA, the CDR3 is TGTGCCAGCAGCGTAGGTGGGAGTGAGACCCAGTACTTC.

The chain combines TRBV7-2 with TRBJ2-1, with TRBD2 matching 7 bases. Losses at the gene ends were 7 bases for V and 1 base for J; bases not matched to a gene: 10. The CDR3 has 16 amino acids. CDR1 and CDR2 (germline): SGHTA, FQGNSA. Here the CDR3 DNA reads TGTGCCAGCACTATCAGGCTAGCGGATTCCTACAATGAGCAGTTCTTC. Translated: CASTIRLADSYNEQFF.

The chain is built from TRBV7-2 and TRBJ2-2; the D is unclear. The ends were cut back, 5 bases at V and 1 base at J, with 11 bases in the middle. The CDR3 sequence is 15 residues long. Germline loops: CDR1 SGHTA, CDR2 FQGNSA. The CDR3: CASSKEAVNTGELFF. CDR3 nucleotides: TGTGCCAGCAGCAAAGAGGCCGTGAACACCGGGGAGCTGTTTTTT.